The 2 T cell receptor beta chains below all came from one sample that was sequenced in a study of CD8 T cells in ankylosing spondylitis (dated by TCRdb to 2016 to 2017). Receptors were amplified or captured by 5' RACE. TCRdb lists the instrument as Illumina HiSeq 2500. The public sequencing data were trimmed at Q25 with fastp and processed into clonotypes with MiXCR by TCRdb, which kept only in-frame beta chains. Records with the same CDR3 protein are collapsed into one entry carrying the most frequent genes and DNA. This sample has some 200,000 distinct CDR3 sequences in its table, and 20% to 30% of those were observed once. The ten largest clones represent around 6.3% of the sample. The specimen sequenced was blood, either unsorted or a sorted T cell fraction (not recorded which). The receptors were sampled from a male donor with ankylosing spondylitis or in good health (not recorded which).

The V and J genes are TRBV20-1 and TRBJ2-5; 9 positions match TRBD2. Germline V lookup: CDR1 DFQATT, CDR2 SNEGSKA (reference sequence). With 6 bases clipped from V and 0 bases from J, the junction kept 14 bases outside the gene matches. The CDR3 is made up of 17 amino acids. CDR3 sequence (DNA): TGCAGTGCCCCAAACGTATTTAGCGGGAGCTACCAAGAGACCCAGTACTTC. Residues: CSAPNVFSGSYQETQYF.

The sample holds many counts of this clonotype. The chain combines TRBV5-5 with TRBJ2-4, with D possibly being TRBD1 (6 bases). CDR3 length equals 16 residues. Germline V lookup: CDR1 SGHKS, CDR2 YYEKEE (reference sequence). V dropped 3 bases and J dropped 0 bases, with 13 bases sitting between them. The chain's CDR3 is CASSSQGDPAKNIQYF. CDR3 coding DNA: TGTGCCAGCAGCTCACAGGGTGATCCAGCCAAAAACATTCAGTACTTC. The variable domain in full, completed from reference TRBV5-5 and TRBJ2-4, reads DAGVTQSPTHLIKTRGQQVTLRCSPISGHKSVSWYQQVLGQGPQFIFQYYEKEERGRGNFPDRFSARQFPNYSSELNVNALLLGDSALYLCASSSQGDPAKNIQYFGAGTRLSVL.